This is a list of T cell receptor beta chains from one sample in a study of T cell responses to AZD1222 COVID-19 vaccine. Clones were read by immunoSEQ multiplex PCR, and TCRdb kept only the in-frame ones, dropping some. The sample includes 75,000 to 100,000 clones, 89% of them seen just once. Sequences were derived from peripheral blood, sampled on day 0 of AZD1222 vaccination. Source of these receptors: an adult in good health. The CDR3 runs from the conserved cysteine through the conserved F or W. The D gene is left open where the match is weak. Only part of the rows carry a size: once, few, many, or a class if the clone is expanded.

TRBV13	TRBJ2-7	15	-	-	CASSQTGTPSYEQYF	TGTGCCAGCAGCCAGACCGGGACCCCTTCCTACGAGCAGTACTTC
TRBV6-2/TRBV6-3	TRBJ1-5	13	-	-	CASSIDTDQPQHF	TGTGCCAGCAGTATAGACACCGATCAGCCCCAGCATTTT
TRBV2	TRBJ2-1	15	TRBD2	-	CASSEWGGTYNEQFF	TGTGCCAGCAGTGAGTGGGGGGGTACCTACAATGAGCAGTTCTTC
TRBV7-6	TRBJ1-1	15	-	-	CASSSWDSMNTEAFF	TGTGCCAGCAGCAGTTGGGACTCCATGAACACTGAAGCTTTCTTT
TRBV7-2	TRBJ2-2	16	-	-	CASSLVIGWGAGELFF	TGTGCCAGCAGCTTAGTTATTGGGTGGGGTGCCGGGGAGCTGTTTTTT
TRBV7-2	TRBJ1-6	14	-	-	CASSPTVRGSPLHF	TGTGCCAGCAGCCCGACAGTTCGAGGGTCACCCCTCCACTTT
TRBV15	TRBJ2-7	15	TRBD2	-	CATSRGGDYSYEQYF	TGTGCCACCAGCAGAGGGGGGGACTACTCCTACGAGCAGTACTTC
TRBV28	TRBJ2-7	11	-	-	CASSLGNEQYF	TGTGCCAGCAGTTTAGGCAACGAGCAGTACTTC
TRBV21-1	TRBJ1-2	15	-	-	CASSKGNQEPYGYTF	TGTGCCAGCAGCAAAGGGAACCAGGAACCCTATGGCTACACCTTC
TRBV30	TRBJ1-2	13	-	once	CAWSVGFAYGYTF	TGTGCCTGGAGTGTAGGCTTTGCCTATGGCTACACCTTC
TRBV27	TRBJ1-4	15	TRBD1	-	CASSSPDRGDEKLFF	TGTGCCAGCAGTTCCCCGGACAGGGGCGATGAAAAACTGTTTTTT
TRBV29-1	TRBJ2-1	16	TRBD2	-	CSVEGLPGLDIYEQFF	TGCAGCGTTGAAGGCCTTCCGGGACTAGATATCTATGAGCAGTTCTTC
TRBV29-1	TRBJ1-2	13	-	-	CSVDGGAANGYTF	TGCAGCGTTGACGGGGGGGCGGCTAATGGCTACACCTTC
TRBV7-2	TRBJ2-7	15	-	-	CASSLGTAGRVEQYF	TGTGCCAGCAGCTTAGGGACTGCTGGAAGGGTCGAGCAGTACTTC
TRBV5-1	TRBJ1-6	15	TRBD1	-	CASSREQGANSPLHF	TGCGCCAGCAGCAGAGAACAGGGGGCTAATTCACCCCTCCACTTT
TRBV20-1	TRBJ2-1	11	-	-	CSVGSYNEQFF	TGCAGTGTGGGTTCCTACAATGAGCAGTTCTTC
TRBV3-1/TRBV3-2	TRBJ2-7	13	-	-	CASSPNGVYEQYF	TGTGCCAGCAGCCCCAACGGCGTCTACGAGCAGTACTTC
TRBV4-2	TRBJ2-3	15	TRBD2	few	CASSQTSGEIDTQYF	TGTGCCAGCAGCCAAACTAGCGGGGAAATAGATACGCAGTATTTT
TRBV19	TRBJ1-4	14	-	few	CASRRQQVNEKLFF	TGTGCCAGTCGGCGACAGCAGGTTAATGAAAAACTGTTTTTT
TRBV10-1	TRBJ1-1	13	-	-	CASSRGPTTEAFF	TGCGCCAGCAGCCGAGGACCGACGACTGAAGCTTTCTTT
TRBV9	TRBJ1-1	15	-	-	CASSVEGLGNTEAFF	TGTGCCAGCAGCGTAGAGGGACTGGGGAACACTGAAGCTTTCTTT
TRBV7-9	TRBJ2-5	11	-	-	CASSGRETQYF	TGTGCCAGCAGCGGTAGGGAGACCCAGTACTTC
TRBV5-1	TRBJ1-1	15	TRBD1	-	CASRYTGGENTEAFF	TGCGCCAGCAGATATACAGGGGGGGAGAACACTGAAGCTTTCTTT
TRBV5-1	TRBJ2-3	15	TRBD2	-	CASSLGLAGFDTQYF	TGCGCCAGCAGCTTGGGCCTAGCGGGGTTCGATACGCAGTATTTT
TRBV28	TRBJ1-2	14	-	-	CASSWGPGLYGYTF	TGTGCCAGCAGTTGGGGGCCAGGGCTCTATGGCTACACCTTC
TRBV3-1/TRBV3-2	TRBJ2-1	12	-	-	CASSQDLYEQFF	TGTGCCAGCAGCCAAGATCTCTATGAGCAGTTCTTC
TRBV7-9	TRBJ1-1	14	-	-	CASSLASGGTEAFF	TGTGCCAGCAGCTTGGCGTCGGGTGGCACTGAAGCTTTCTTT
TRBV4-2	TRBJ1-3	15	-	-	CASSRDGDGRNTIYF	TGTGCCAGCAGCCGGGACGGGGACGGAAGAAACACCATATATTTT
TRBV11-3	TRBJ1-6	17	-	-	CASSLARGRLYNSPLHF	TGTGCCAGCAGCTTAGCTCGTGGCCGCCTCTATAATTCACCCCTCCACTTT
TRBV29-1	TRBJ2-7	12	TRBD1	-	CSGRTGAYEQYF	TGCAGCGGCAGGACAGGGGCCTACGAGCAGTACTTC